This entry describes one T cell receptor beta chain. The antigen is unknown. The assay was immunoSEQ multiplex PCR, and TCRdb's table has in-frame clones only and misses some. The table includes about 55,000 clones, nearly 70% detected once. The data are from a study of CD4+ T cells in melanoma. Study results and caveats: CD8+ T cell, macrophage and B cell function reportedly correlated with neoantigen-specific CD4+ T cells. Diverse differentiation states were reported for melanoma neoantigen-specific CD4+ T cells.

CDR1 SNHLY and CDR2 FYNNEI come from the germline V gene. After removal of 4 bases from V and 3 bases from J, the junction contained 3 bases not matched to a gene. This CDR3 contains 13 residues. Sequences were obtained from tumor tissue. This receptor was taken from a human donor with melanoma. The chain couples TRBV2 to TRBJ2-7; 7 bases align to TRBD1. The CDR3, as DNA: TGTGCCAGCAGTGGAGGGGGCTTCTACGAGCAGTACTTC. Protein product: CASSGGGFYEQYF.